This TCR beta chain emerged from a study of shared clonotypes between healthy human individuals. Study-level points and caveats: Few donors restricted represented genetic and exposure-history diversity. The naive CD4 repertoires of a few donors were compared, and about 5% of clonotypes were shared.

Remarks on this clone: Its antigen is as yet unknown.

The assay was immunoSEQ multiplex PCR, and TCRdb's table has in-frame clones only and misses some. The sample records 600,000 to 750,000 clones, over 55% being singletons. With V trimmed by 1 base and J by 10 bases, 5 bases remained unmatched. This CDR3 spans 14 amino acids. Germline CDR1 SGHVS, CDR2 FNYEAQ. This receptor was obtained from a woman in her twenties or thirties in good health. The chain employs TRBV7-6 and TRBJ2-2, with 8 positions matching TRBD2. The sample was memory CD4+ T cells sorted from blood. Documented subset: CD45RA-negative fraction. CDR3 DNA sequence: TGTGCCAGCAGCTTAGGTAGCGGGATAGTGGAGCTGTTTTTT. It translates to CASSLGSGIVELFF.